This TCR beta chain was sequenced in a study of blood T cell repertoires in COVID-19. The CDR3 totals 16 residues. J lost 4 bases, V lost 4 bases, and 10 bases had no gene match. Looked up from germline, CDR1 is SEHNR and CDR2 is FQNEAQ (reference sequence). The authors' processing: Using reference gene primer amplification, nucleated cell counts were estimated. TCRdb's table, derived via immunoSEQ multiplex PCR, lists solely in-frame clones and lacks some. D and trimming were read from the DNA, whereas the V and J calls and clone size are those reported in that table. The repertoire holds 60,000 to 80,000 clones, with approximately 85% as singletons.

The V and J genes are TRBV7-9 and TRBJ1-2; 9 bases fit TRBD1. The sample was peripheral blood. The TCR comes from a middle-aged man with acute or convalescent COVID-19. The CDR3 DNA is TGTGCCAGCAGCTACCTCACAGGGGGCATTACCTATGGCTACACCTTC. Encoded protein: CASSYLTGGITYGYTF.